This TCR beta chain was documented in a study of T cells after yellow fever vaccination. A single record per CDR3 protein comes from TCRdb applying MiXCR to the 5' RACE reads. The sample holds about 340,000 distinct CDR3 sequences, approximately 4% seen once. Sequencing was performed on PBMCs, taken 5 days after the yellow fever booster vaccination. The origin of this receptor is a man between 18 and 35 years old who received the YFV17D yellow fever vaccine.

The CDR3 DNA reads as TGTGCCAGCAGTTACTCGAAATCCTATGGCTACACCTTC. Its protein is CASSYSKSYGYTF. The chain employs TRBV6-2 or TRBV6-3 and TRBJ1-2; D call uncertain. Deletions cut 0 bases from V and 4 bases from J, with 6 bases between. Germline V CDR1 and CDR2: MNHEY, SVGEGT. The CDR3 is 13 residues long.